The rows below give T cell receptor beta chains drawn from one sample of a study of blood T cell repertoires in COVID-19. TCRdb's table, derived via immunoSEQ multiplex PCR, lists solely in-frame clones and lacks some. The sample holds over 200,000 clones, 80% to 90% seen once. Material: PBMCs or T cells enriched from blood (not recorded which). These receptor sequences come from a woman between 45 and 65 years old in a cohort exposed to, infected with or recovered from COVID-19 (not recorded which). The CDR3 runs from the conserved cysteine through the conserved F or W. D genes are given only for firm matches.

CDR3 protein: CASGGLNTGELFF
CDR3 DNA: TGTGCCTCTGGCGGGTTGAACACCGGGGAGCTGTTTTTT
J gene: TRBJ2-2
V gene: TRBV19
D gene: NA

CDR3 protein: CASSQEHLFGEQYF
CDR3 DNA: TGTGCCAGCAGTCAGGAACACCTCTTCGGCGAGCAGTACTTC
J gene: TRBJ2-7
V gene: TRBV2
D gene: NA

CDR3 protein: CASSLLDTYTDTQYF
CDR3 DNA: TGTGCCAGCAGCTTGTTGGACACTTACACAGATACGCAGTATTTT
J gene: TRBJ2-3
V gene: TRBV5-8
D gene: NA

CDR3 protein: CASSVDRGLTTEAFF
CDR3 DNA: TGTGCCAGCAGCGTAGACAGGGGGTTAACCACTGAAGCTTTCTTT
J gene: TRBJ1-1
V gene: TRBV9
D gene: TRBD1

CDR3 protein: CASSYRGQGWFYNEQFF
CDR3 DNA: TGTGCCAGCAGTTATCGGGGACAGGGCTGGTTCTACAATGAGCAGTTCTTC
J gene: TRBJ2-1
V gene: TRBV6-2/TRBV6-3
D gene: TRBD1

CDR3 protein: CASSLASTSGRQQYF
CDR3 DNA: TGCGCCAGCAGCTTGGCCTCTACTAGCGGGAGGCAGCAGTACTTC
J gene: TRBJ2-7
V gene: TRBV5-1
D gene: TRBD2

CDR3 protein: CASSLSDRVYGYTF
CDR3 DNA: TGCGCCAGCAGCTTGTCCGACAGGGTTTATGGCTACACCTTC
J gene: TRBJ1-2
V gene: TRBV5-1
D gene: TRBD1

CDR3 protein: CASVNRDRVFHEQYF
CDR3 DNA: TGCGCCAGCGTAAACCGGGACAGGGTCTTCCACGAGCAGTACTTC
J gene: TRBJ2-7
V gene: TRBV5-1
D gene: TRBD1

CDR3 protein: CASSNAAGGHGRNEQYF
CDR3 DNA: TGTGCCAGCAGCAATGCAGCGGGGGGTCACGGGAGGAACGAGCAGTACTTC
J gene: TRBJ2-7
V gene: TRBV21-1
D gene: NA

CDR3 protein: CASSFTSRGKFDEQFF
CDR3 DNA: TGTGCCAGCAGCTTTACGTCCAGGGGGAAATTCGATGAGCAGTTCTTC
J gene: TRBJ2-1
V gene: TRBV5-8
D gene: TRBD1

CDR3 protein: CATKTGGRSGNTIYF
CDR3 DNA: TGTGCCACCAAAACCGGGGGGCGTTCTGGAAACACCATATATTTT
J gene: TRBJ1-3
V gene: TRBV2
D gene: NA

CDR3 protein: CASSRTGTYVGDTQYF
CDR3 DNA: TGTGCCAGCAGCCGGACCGGGACTTACGTCGGGGATACGCAGTATTTT
J gene: TRBJ2-3
V gene: TRBV11-2
D gene: NA

CDR3 protein: CSVDGFSEGETQYF
CDR3 DNA: TGCAGCGTTGACGGGTTCTCGGAGGGAGAGACCCAGTACTTC
J gene: TRBJ2-5
V gene: TRBV29-1
D gene: NA